This is a list of T cell receptor beta chains from one sample in a study of identical twins. TCRdb ran MiXCR on the 5' RACE reads and lists one entry per CDR3 protein. Counted here are some 250,000 distinct CDR3 sequences, 9.5% to 15% occurring once; the ten biggest clones make up about 4.1%. The same specimen was also included in a second study, on yellow fever vaccine responses in identical twins.

The sequenced sample consisted of memory (CD45RO+) T cells sorted from blood. These receptors were collected from a woman younger than 30 in good health. Each CDR3 is given with its conserved first and last residue. Each record gives: clone size, J gene, V gene, D gene, CDR3 protein, CDR3 DNA. D genes are given only for firm matches. Clone size, where shown, is once, few, many, or a class for clones that have expanded.

size: NA
J: TRBJ2-7
V: TRBV28
D: TRBD1
CDR3: CASSFQPGQLNYEQYF
DNA: TGTGCCAGCAGTTTCCAACCGGGACAGTTGAACTACGAGCAGTACTTC

size: few
J: TRBJ1-2
V: TRBV29-1
D: TRBD1
CDR3: CSVVEMGQGAYGYTF
DNA: TGCAGCGTTGTAGAGATGGGACAGGGTGCCTATGGCTACACCTTC

size: NA
J: TRBJ2-7
V: TRBV9
D: NA
CDR3: CASSVVGNAYEQYF
DNA: TGTGCCAGCAGCGTAGTTGGAAACGCCTACGAGCAGTACTTC

size: NA
J: TRBJ1-2
V: TRBV2
D: NA
CDR3: CASSAGKGDGYTF
DNA: TGTGCCAGCAGTGCAGGGAAGGGTGATGGCTACACCTTC

size: NA
J: TRBJ2-1
V: TRBV20-1
D: TRBD2
CDR3: CSAPSSGDYNEQFF
DNA: TGCAGTGCTCCCTCTAGCGGAGACTACAATGAGCAGTTCTTC

size: NA
J: TRBJ2-5
V: TRBV15
D: NA
CDR3: CATSRDRDLETQYF
DNA: TGTGCCACCAGCAGAGATCGGGATCTGGAGACCCAGTACTTC

size: few
J: TRBJ2-7
V: TRBV20-1
D: TRBD1
CDR3: CSATGTGVDEQYF
DNA: TGCAGTGCGACCGGGACAGGGGTTGACGAGCAGTACTTC

size: few
J: TRBJ1-5
V: TRBV14
D: NA
CDR3: CASSQDKGVELDRHF
DNA: TGTGCCAGCAGCCAAGATAAAGGTGTCGAACTAGATCGGCATTTT

size: many
J: TRBJ2-5
V: TRBV10-3
D: NA
CDR3: CAIRQAGETQYF
DNA: TGTGCCATCAGACAGGCGGGAGAGACCCAGTACTTC

size: few
J: TRBJ2-3
V: TRBV7-8
D: TRBD2
CDR3: CASSPNGLDTDTQYF
DNA: TGTGCCAGCAGCCCCAACGGACTAGACACAGATACGCAGTATTTT

size: many
J: TRBJ1-1
V: TRBV12-3/TRBV12-4
D: NA
CDR3: CASRGLALEAFF
DNA: TGTGCCAGCAGGGGCCTGGCGCTAGAAGCTTTCTTT

size: NA
J: TRBJ2-1
V: TRBV7-7
D: NA
CDR3: CASSLAHGGVDEQFF
DNA: TGTGCTAGCAGCTTAGCGCACGGGGGTGTCGATGAGCAGTTCTTC

size: few
J: TRBJ2-5
V: TRBV4-2
D: TRBD2
CDR3: CASSQALAGVGETQYF
DNA: TGTGCCAGCAGCCAGGCCCTAGCGGGGGTAGGAGAGACCCAGTACTTC

size: NA
J: TRBJ2-3
V: TRBV6-4
D: NA
CDR3: CASSDSTGTDTQYF
DNA: TGTGCCAGCAGTGACTCGACCGGAACAGATACGCAGTATTTT

size: few
J: TRBJ2-3
V: TRBV29-1
D: NA
CDR3: CSVEPNTDTQYF
DNA: TGCAGCGTTGAACCTAACACAGATACGCAGTATTTT

size: NA
J: TRBJ2-3
V: TRBV4-2
D: NA
CDR3: CASSQEWGGSADTQYF
DNA: TGTGCCAGCAGCCAAGAGTGGGGGGGCTCGGCAGATACGCAGTATTTT

size: many
J: TRBJ2-7
V: TRBV12-3/TRBV12-4
D: TRBD2
CDR3: CASRPPGLAGSEQYF
DNA: TGTGCCAGCAGACCGCCTGGACTAGCGGGTTCCGAGCAGTACTTC

size: few
J: TRBJ2-5
V: TRBV4-2
D: NA
CDR3: CASSQEGLQTQYF
DNA: TGTGCCAGCAGCCAAGAAGGACTACAGACCCAGTACTTC

size: NA
J: TRBJ2-5
V: TRBV20-1
D: NA
CDR3: CSARLGGRTETQYF
DNA: TGCAGTGCTAGATTGGGGGGGCGCACGGAGACCCAGTACTTC

size: NA
J: TRBJ1-2
V: TRBV19
D: NA
CDR3: CASSIPGYHGYTF
DNA: TGTGCCAGTAGCATCCCGGGGTATCATGGCTACACCTTC

size: many
J: TRBJ1-3
V: TRBV20-1
D: NA
CDR3: CSAVGQPSGNTIYF
DNA: TGCAGTGCTGTTGGACAGCCCTCTGGAAACACCATATATTTT

size: few
J: TRBJ1-5
V: TRBV12-3/TRBV12-4
D: TRBD1
CDR3: CASSTGTGIQPQHF
DNA: TGTGCCAGCAGTACCGGGACAGGGATTCAGCCCCAGCATTTT

size: many
J: TRBJ2-4
V: TRBV20-1
D: TRBD1
CDR3: CSADRDAKNIQYF
DNA: TGCAGTGCTGACAGGGACGCCAAAAACATTCAGTACTTC

size: few
J: TRBJ1-1
V: TRBV19
D: TRBD1
CDR3: CATQGVNTEAFF
DNA: TGTGCCACACAGGGGGTCAACACTGAAGCTTTCTTT

size: NA
J: TRBJ2-1
V: TRBV10-3
D: NA
CDR3: CATGEPGLREQFF
DNA: TGTGCCACTGGGGAGCCGGGACTCCGGGAGCAGTTCTTC

size: few
J: TRBJ1-4
V: TRBV20-1
D: TRBD1
CDR3: CSCRGQDEKLFF
DNA: TGCAGCTGCAGGGGACAGGATGAAAAACTGTTTTTT

size: few
J: TRBJ1-6
V: TRBV19
D: TRBD1
CDR3: CASSQGQGGKDSPLHF
DNA: TGTGCCAGTAGCCAGGGACAGGGTGGAAAGGATTCACCCCTCCACTTT

size: few
J: TRBJ2-7
V: TRBV7-2
D: TRBD2
CDR3: CASSLLGGTNYEQYF
DNA: TGTGCCAGCAGCCTCTTGGGGGGGACCAACTACGAGCAGTACTTC

size: NA
J: TRBJ1-5
V: TRBV20-1
D: NA
CDR3: CSARPSNQPQHF
DNA: TGCAGTGCTAGGCCGAGCAATCAGCCCCAGCATTTT

size: few
J: TRBJ2-7
V: TRBV7-8
D: TRBD1
CDR3: CASSRGTEQEQYF
DNA: TGTGCCAGCAGCCGAGGGACAGAGCAGGAGCAGTACTTC

size: many
J: TRBJ2-1
V: TRBV29-1
D: TRBD2
CDR3: CSVKEPSGRSSYNEQFF
DNA: TGCAGCGTGAAAGAACCTAGCGGGAGGAGCTCCTACAATGAGCAGTTCTTC

size: NA
J: TRBJ2-4
V: TRBV9
D: NA
CDR3: CASSVGWAGNIQYF
DNA: TGTGCCAGCAGCGTAGGCTGGGCCGGAAACATTCAGTACTTC

size: NA
J: TRBJ1-6
V: TRBV7-2
D: NA
CDR3: CASSLNGGNSPLHF
DNA: TGTGCCAGCAGCTTAAACGGGGGGAATTCACCCCTTCACTTT

size: few
J: TRBJ1-2
V: TRBV5-5
D: TRBD1
CDR3: CASSPDRGRGGYTF
DNA: TGTGCCAGCAGCCCCGACAGGGGTCGCGGTGGCTACACCTTC

size: few
J: TRBJ2-4
V: TRBV6-5
D: TRBD2
CDR3: CASSSPWQGWGGTAKNIQYF
DNA: TGTGCCAGCAGTTCCCCCTGGCAGGGTTGGGGGGGAACCGCCAAAAACATTCAGTACTTC

size: NA
J: TRBJ1-1
V: TRBV12-3/TRBV12-4
D: NA
CDR3: CASSRTWVMNTEAFF
DNA: TGTGCCAGCAGTCGCACTTGGGTTATGAACACTGAAGCTTTCTTT

size: few
J: TRBJ1-1
V: TRBV27
D: TRBD1
CDR3: CASSLRLGRGRILNTEAFF
DNA: TGTGCCAGCAGTTTAAGACTCGGCAGGGGGCGAATCCTGAACACTGAAGCTTTCTTT

size: NA
J: TRBJ2-6
V: TRBV3-1
D: NA
CDR3: CASSQVTSSGANVLTF
DNA: TGTGCCAGCAGCCAAGTAACTAGTTCCGGGGCCAACGTCCTGACTTTC

size: few
J: TRBJ2-2
V: TRBV15
D: NA
CDR3: CATSRLGGGAANTGELFF
DNA: TGTGCCACCAGCAGACTGGGGGGGGGCGCGGCCAACACCGGGGAGCTGTTTTTT

size: few
J: TRBJ2-3
V: TRBV5-6
D: NA
CDR3: CASSPTAGRDTQYF
DNA: TGTGCCAGCAGCCCGACGGCGGGGAGGGATACGCAGTATTTT

size: few
J: TRBJ1-1
V: TRBV29-1
D: NA
CDR3: CSVALGRAEAFF
DNA: TGCAGCGTTGCTTTAGGGAGGGCTGAAGCTTTCTTT

size: many
J: TRBJ1-1
V: TRBV29-1
D: TRBD1
CDR3: CSVPGTGGVTEAFF
DNA: TGCAGCGTTCCTGGGACAGGGGGCGTCACTGAAGCTTTCTTT

size: NA
J: TRBJ2-2
V: TRBV7-6
D: TRBD2
CDR3: CASSLGSTSGITGELFF
DNA: TGTGCCAGCAGCTTAGGATCGACTAGCGGGATCACCGGGGAGCTGTTTTTT

size: NA
J: TRBJ2-3
V: TRBV5-1
D: TRBD1
CDR3: CASSLHQQGEVGTDTQYF
DNA: TGCGCCAGCAGCTTGCACCAACAGGGGGAAGTAGGAACAGATACGCAGTATTTT

size: few
J: TRBJ2-7
V: TRBV6-1
D: TRBD1
CDR3: CASAGTGSYEQYF
DNA: TGTGCCAGTGCCGGGACAGGGTCCTACGAGCAGTACTTC

size: NA
J: TRBJ2-7
V: TRBV10-3
D: NA
CDR3: CAISAGTEGSYEQYF
DNA: TGTGCCATCAGTGCGGGGACTGAAGGCTCCTACGAGCAGTACTTC

size: few
J: TRBJ2-7
V: TRBV6-6
D: NA
CDR3: CASGERGTYEQYF
DNA: TGTGCCAGCGGCGAACGGGGGACCTACGAGCAGTACTTC

size: few
J: TRBJ2-3
V: TRBV11-2
D: NA
CDR3: CASSLERMGAQYF
DNA: TGTGCCAGCAGCTTAGAAAGGATGGGGGCGCAGTATTTT

size: NA
J: TRBJ2-5
V: TRBV20-1
D: TRBD2
CDR3: CSARPSGSFETQYF
DNA: TGCAGTGCTCGCCCTAGCGGGAGCTTTGAGACCCAGTACTTC

size: many
J: TRBJ2-1
V: TRBV10-3
D: TRBD1
CDR3: CAISEDRVNEQFF
DNA: TGTGCCATCAGTGAGGACAGGGTCAATGAGCAGTTCTTC

size: NA
J: TRBJ1-1
V: TRBV6-2/TRBV6-3
D: NA
CDR3: CASSYSMETSEAFF
DNA: TGTGCCAGCAGTTACTCGATGGAGACATCTGAAGCTTTCTTT

size: few
J: TRBJ1-2
V: TRBV7-9
D: NA
CDR3: CASSPLQGGISYTF
DNA: TGTGCCAGCAGCCCCCTCCAGGGAGGTATTAGCTACACCTTC

size: few
J: TRBJ2-2
V: TRBV7-9
D: NA
CDR3: CASSLQITGELFF
DNA: TGTGCCAGCAGCTTACAAATAACCGGGGAGCTGTTTTTT

size: many
J: TRBJ2-1
V: TRBV11-2
D: TRBD2
CDR3: CASSLGRLAGGSYNEQFF
DNA: TGTGCCAGCAGCTTAGGGAGACTAGCGGGGGGGTCCTACAATGAGCAGTTCTTC

size: many
J: TRBJ2-1
V: TRBV6-5
D: TRBD2
CDR3: CASSYSRLASYNEQFF
DNA: TGTGCCAGCAGTTACTCGAGACTAGCGTCCTACAATGAGCAGTTCTTC

size: few
J: TRBJ1-1
V: TRBV9
D: NA
CDR3: CASSPSEGRVAAFF
DNA: TGTGCCAGCAGCCCCAGTGAGGGAAGGGTTGCAGCTTTCTTT

size: many
J: TRBJ2-1
V: TRBV25-1
D: TRBD1
CDR3: CASGGQGETTEQFF
DNA: TGTGCCAGCGGCGGACAGGGTGAAACTACTGAGCAGTTCTTC

size: NA
J: TRBJ2-7
V: TRBV3-1
D: NA
CDR3: CASSQDPRGEQYF
DNA: TGTGCCAGCAGCCAAGATCCGCGGGGCGAGCAGTACTTC

size: NA
J: TRBJ2-2
V: TRBV5-1
D: NA
CDR3: CASSLAGGKNTGELFF
DNA: TGCGCCAGCAGCTTGGCCGGCGGGAAAAACACCGGGGAGCTGTTTTTT

size: many
J: TRBJ2-1
V: TRBV29-1
D: NA
CDR3: CSVGLGDEQFF
DNA: TGCAGCGTTGGACTGGGGGATGAGCAGTTCTTC